This T cell receptor beta chain comes out of a study of blood T cell repertoires in COVID-19 (dated by TCRdb to about 2020). Background on the whole study: Collaborator samples came from the United States, Italy and Spain and covered acute and convalescent phases of COVID-19. The material from the prospective study consisted of cDNA or gDNA derived from T cells, B-cell-depleted T cells, or PBMCs. Subjects who had been exposed to COVID-19, were actively infected with it, or had recovered from it provided the deeply sampled blood TCRbeta repertoires that made up the dataset. A freely available public database, intended as a resource for researchers studying the immune response to SARS-CoV-2, is where the repertoires were released. The samples were drawn from two sources: the first 160 participants of the ongoing ImmuneRACE study, and fewer than 1,500 subjects contributed by 6 global collaborators. The sample metadata nearly always contained a de-identified subject ID, COVID-19 status, age in years and sex. HLA class I and class II types, where available, came from metadata supplied by the sample provider rather than from assay-based typing. Broader findings and caveats from the paper: How much clinical and demographic metadata was included differed by source and by participant, and the metadata was provided uncurated.

TCRbeta CDR3 regions were amplified from genomic DNA using the immunoSEQ Assay, a bias-controlled multiplex PCR. The source study handled its data this way. Within the assay, amplification of reference gene primers was used to estimate how many nucleated cells each sample contained. Sequence reads were collapsed and filtered to measure the absolute abundance of every unique TCRbeta CDR3 rearrangement. For each sample, productive Simpson clonality was calculated as the square root of Simpson's diversity index across productive rearrangements. The source is immuneACCESS, and TCRdb retained only in-frame sequences with V and J called. Part of the clones is not carried over; for the studies checked, unresolved V genes explain less than half of this, and the remainder is unexplained. V and J calls and clone size are copied from that table; D and trimming were computed from the DNA. For this sample the table gives 200,000 or so clones, of which 84% were detected only once. The top ten clonotypes cover less than 9.5% of the sample.

In the prospective study, participants were about 18 to 90 years old, resided in under 30 geographic areas of the United States, and were enrolled through a virtual design. Cohort assignment in the prospective study relied on participant-reported clinical history from a screening survey and a study questionnaire. Recovered participants in ImmuneRACE Cohort 3 were defined by two consecutive negative NP/OP PCR tests, clearance by a healthcare professional, or resolution of symptoms. In the prospective study, mobile phlebotomists collected whole blood, serum and a nasopharyngeal or oropharyngeal swab from each participant. Additional blood draws and questionnaires over an approximately two-month period could optionally be provided by prospective study participants. Before DNA extraction, blood samples from the prospective study were shipped at room temperature or frozen. Concerning this clone itself: No antigen is known for it. Within one base of it there is no much larger clone, and no base qualities were kept.

Trimming costs V 8 bases and J 5 bases, and their ends lie 15 bases apart. The germline V gene provides CDR1 KGHDR and CDR2 SFDVKD. Taken from cysteine to phenylalanine, the CDR3 has 14 residues. Only the CDR3 portion is preserved as DNA: 42 bases, with reading frame beginning at the first base. The specimen sequenced was PBMCs or T cells enriched from blood (not recorded which). This clonotype was sampled from a man aged 40-49 years who had recovered from COVID-19. The chain couples TRBV24-1 to TRBJ1-5; a weak D assignment points to TRBD1 (6 bases agree). DNA sequence: TGTGCCACCATCAAAAAGGGGGTGGATCAGCCCCAGCATTTT. Its product reads: CATIKKGVDQPQHF.